This is a list of T cell receptor beta chains from one sample in a study of OX40 agonist ivuxolimab in advanced cancers. Libraries were prepared by immunoSEQ multiplex PCR; TCRdb keeps only in-frame clonotypes and omits some of them. The table lists about 14,000 clones, 87% of them singletons. The sequenced sample was CD4+ or CD8+ T cells sorted from blood, obtained in a trial of the OX40 agonist ivuxolimab. These receptor sequences come from an adult with an advanced solid tumor such as melanoma, head and neck, liver or kidney cancer. CDR3s include the opening cysteine and the closing phenylalanine or tryptophan. Fields, in order: D gene, J gene, V gene, clone size, CDR3 length, CDR3 protein, CDR3 DNA. A D gene is named only where the DNA matches it firmly. Clone size is stated in some rows and not others, as once, few, many or a class when expanded.

. | TRBJ1-1 | TRBV18 | . | 18 | CASSPPFDSGVGLHKAFF | TGTGCCAGCTCACCACCGTTTGACAGCGGAGTTGGTTTACACAAAGCTTTCTTT
TRBD1 | TRBJ1-1 | TRBV29-1 | few | 12 | CSAGQGGTEAFF | TGCAGCGCCGGACAGGGGGGAACTGAAGCTTTCTTT
TRBD1 | TRBJ2-3 | TRBV19 | . | 16 | CASSRRTGLLQDTQYF | TGTGCCAGTAGTAGGAGGACAGGCCTATTGCAAGATACGCAGTATTTT
. | TRBJ2-7 | TRBV27 | . | 14 | CASSLDGSSYEQYF | TGTGCCAGCAGTTTGGACGGGTCCTCCTACGAGCAGTACTTC
. | TRBJ1-2 | TRBV5-1 | . | 14 | CASSLGGRDGGYTF | TGCGCCAGCAGCTTGGGCGGCAGGGATGGTGGCTACACCTTC
TRBD1 | TRBJ1-2 | TRBV4-3 | . | 16 | CASSQDRGDRTYGYTF | TGCGCCAGCAGCCAAGATAGAGGGGACAGAACCTATGGCTACACCTTC
TRBD2 | TRBJ2-3 | TRBV7-9 | . | 17 | CASWRASGGKGTDTQYF | TGTGCCAGCTGGCGGGCTAGCGGGGGGAAAGGCACAGATACGCAGTATTTT
. | TRBJ2-7 | TRBV29-1 | . | 13 | CSVRGHSSYEQYF | TGCAGCGTACGCGGCCACAGCTCCTACGAGCAGTACTTC
TRBD2 | TRBJ2-5 | TRBV18 | . | 17 | CASSPARREANVETQYF | TGTGCCAGCTCACCTGCCCGGCGGGAGGCGAATGTGGAGACCCAGTACTTC
TRBD1 | TRBJ1-3 | TRBV29-1 | . | 14 | CSVSDRGQGNTIYF | TGCAGCGTTTCTGACAGGGGGCAAGGAAACACCATATATTTT
TRBD2 | TRBJ2-7 | TRBV10-2 | . | 15 | CASSDPGLVLYEQYF | TGCGCCAGCAGTGACCCGGGACTAGTGTTGTACGAGCAGTACTTC
. | TRBJ1-4 | TRBV11-3 | . | 13 | CASSSKQTEKLFF | TGTGCCAGCAGCTCTAAACAAACTGAAAAACTGTTTTTT
. | TRBJ1-4 | TRBV19 | . | 16 | CASSAATVVNEEKLFF | TGTGCCAGTAGTGCCGCAACGGTGGTTAATGAAGAAAAACTGTTTTTT
TRBD1 | TRBJ2-4 | TRBV27 | . | 16 | CASSLLQGAAKNIQYF | TGTGCCAGCAGTTTATTACAGGGGGCAGCCAAAAACATTCAGTACTTC
. | TRBJ1-5 | TRBV6-5 | . | 14 | CASSYSQGGQPQHF | TGTGCCAGCAGTTACTCACAGGGCGGCCAGCCCCAGCATTTT
TRBD1 | TRBJ2-3 | TRBV6-1 | . | 14 | CASSRTGETDTQYF | TGTGCCAGCTCCCGGACAGGGGAAACAGATACGCAGTATTTT
. | TRBJ1-5 | TRBV28 | . | 18 | CASSYIRELIPSNQPQHF | TGTGCCAGCAGTTACATCCGGGAGTTAATTCCCAGCAATCAGCCCCAGCATTTT
TRBD1 | TRBJ1-1 | TRBV6-5 | few | 15 | CASSTGQVPNMEAFF | TGTGCCAGCAGTACCGGACAGGTACCCAACATGGAGGCTTTCTTT
. | TRBJ1-1 | TRBV13 | . | 15 | CASSLGLGGTPEAFF | TGTGCCAGCAGCTTAGGGTTGGGGGGAACCCCTGAAGCTTTCTTT
. | TRBJ1-2 | TRBV6-4 | . | 15 | CASSDQRRGSGGYTF | TGTGCCAGCAGTGACCAAAGGAGGGGGAGCGGCGGCTACACCTTC
TRBD2 | TRBJ2-5 | TRBV27 | few | 16 | CASRQLAGGLQETQYF | TGTGCCAGCAGGCAGCTAGCGGGGGGCCTACAAGAGACCCAGTACTTC
. | TRBJ2-7 | TRBV11-3 | . | 12 | CASSLQTYEQYF | TGTGCCAGCAGCTTGCAAACATACGAGCAGTACTTC
TRBD1 | TRBJ2-7 | TRBV4-3 | . | 20 | CASSQGPQGQGISFSYEQYF | TGCGCCAGCAGCCAAGGTCCTCAAGGACAGGGGATTTCTTTTTCCTACGAGCAGTACTTC
TRBD1 | TRBJ2-7 | TRBV2 | . | 14 | CASSIRDRGNEQYF | TGTGCCAGCAGTATCCGGGACAGGGGTAATGAGCAGTACTTC
. | TRBJ2-7 | TRBV7-8 | . | 12 | CASSLVAYEQYF | TGTGCCAGCAGCTTAGTTGCCTACGAGCAGTACTTC
. | TRBJ2-7 | TRBV4-3 | . | 14 | CASSQDYVSYEQYF | TGCGCCAGCAGCCAAGATTACGTCTCCTACGAGCAGTACTTC
TRBD2 | TRBJ2-1 | TRBV10-3 | few | 16 | CAISESRSGGYNEQFF | TGTGCCATCAGTGAGTCAAGAAGCGGGGGTTACAATGAGCAGTTCTTC
. | TRBJ2-5 | TRBV5-6 | . | 15 | CASSLDRGGGETQYF | TGTGCCAGCAGCTTGGACAGGGGAGGGGGAGAGACCCAGTACTTC
TRBD2 | TRBJ2-1 | TRBV4-1 | . | 17 | CASSPPRLAGEHNEQFF | TGCGCCAGCAGCCCCCCGAGACTAGCGGGAGAACACAATGAGCAGTTCTTC
. | TRBJ1-1 | TRBV7-9 | . | 15 | CASSLGWGRDTEAFF | TGTGCCAGCAGCTTAGGATGGGGCCGGGACACTGAAGCTTTCTTT
TRBD1 | TRBJ1-2 | TRBV7-6 | . | 17 | CASGASRGLGDYYGYTF | TGTGCCAGCGGCGCCAGCAGGGGGCTGGGCGACTACTATGGCTACACCTTC
. | TRBJ2-3 | TRBV7-9 | . | 12 | CASSSSTDTQYF | TGTGCCAGCAGCTCTAGCACAGATACGCAGTATTTT